These 27 T cell receptor beta chains were all obtained from the same sample, sequenced in a study of Graves' ophthalmopathy and Graves' hyperthyroidism. Amplification from RNA transcripts yielded the TCR beta CDR3 regions. HTBI primers were used in a first-round RT-PCR, which preceded a second-round multiplex PCR. TCRdb used MiXCR to reprocess the multiplex PCR reads, holding one entry per CDR3 protein. Of 500,000 to 700,000 distinct CDR3 sequences listed, about 24% were seen once; the top ten hold more than 5.5%. Sequenced sample: peripheral blood. The source is a woman between 18 and 29 years old with stable Graves' hyperthyroidism. Some clones in this sample may be carry-over from other donors' samples.

This clonotype was seen many times. The chain links TRBV4-1 to TRBJ1-2; no firm D call. From germline, CDR1 is MGHRA and CDR2 YSYEKL. The CDR3 length is 14 residues. Deletions cut 2 bases from V and 0 bases from J, with 7 bases between. CDR3: CASSQPGTNYGYTF. CDR3 nucleotides: TGCGCCAGCAGCCAACCGGGAACTAACTATGGCTACACCTTC.

This clonotype appeared many times. This chain joins TRBV29-1 and TRBJ2-5, with TRBD1 matching 8 bases. The CDR3 is made up of 13 amino acids. J was trimmed by 2 bases and V by 6 bases; bases with no gene match: 5. Per germline, CDR1 SQVTM and CDR2 ANQGSEA. CDR3 region: CSVRGQGQETQYF. DNA of the CDR3: TGCAGCGTCCGCGGACAGGGTCAAGAGACCCAGTACTTC.

This rearrangement joins TRBV28 to TRBJ1-5; the match to TRBD1 covers 12 bases. The germline CDR1 and CDR2 sequences are MDHEN and SYDVKM. Unmatched junction bases numbered 8, after V lost 6 bases and J lost 5 bases. The CDR3 contains 16 residues. DNA of the CDR3: TGTGCCAGCAGCCGTACGGGACAGGGGGCTGATCAGCCCCAGCATTTT. This sequence encodes CASSRTGQGADQPQHF. Based on the CDR3 plus reference TRBV28 and TRBJ1-5, the full variable domain is DVKVTQSSRYLVKRTGEKVFLECVQDMDHENMFWYRQDPGLGLRLIYFSYDVKMKEKGDIPEGYSVSREKKERFSLILESASTNQTSMYLCASSRTGQGADQPQHFGDGTRLSIL.

This clonotype was detected many times. V is TRBV4-2 and J is TRBJ2-5, with D possibly being TRBD2 (6 bases). V lost 0 bases and J lost 4, with 15 bases in between. The CDR3 is 16 residues long. Germline CDR1 and CDR2: LGHNA and YNFKEQ. CDR3 bases: TGTGCCAGCAGCCAAGACGGGCGCGGGGAAGGAGAGACCCAGTACTTC. Protein product: CASSQDGRGEGETQYF.

This clonotype was detected many times. The chain uses TRBV7-2 and TRBJ2-2, with 9 bases identical to TRBD1. The CDR3 totals 16 residues. The trim removed 5 bases at V and 4 bases at J, leaving 8 bases unmatched. In germline, CDR1 is SGHTA, CDR2 FQGNSA. The CDR3 protein is CASSDYRGRGTGELFF. Here the CDR3 DNA reads TGTGCCAGCAGCGATTACAGGGGGCGCGGCACCGGGGAGCTGTTTTTT.

This chain uses TRBV18 with TRBJ1-1; no clear D. The V end lost 2 bases, the J end lost 3 bases, and 7 bases lay between the germline ends. The CDR3 is 13 residues long. The germline gives CDR1 KGHSH, CDR2 LQKENI. DNA for the CDR3: TGTGCCAGCTCACCAAAGGAGTACACTGAAGCTTTCTTT. This sequence encodes CASSPKEYTEAFF. The variable domain in full, with the rest retrieved from reference TRBV18 and TRBJ1-1, is NAGVMQNPRHLVRRRGQEARLRCSPMKGHSHVYWYRQLPEEGLKFMVYLQKENIIDESGMPKERFSAEFPKEGPSILRIQQVVRGDSAAYFCASSPKEYTEAFFGQGTRLTVV.

This rearrangement joins TRBV27 to TRBJ2-4; D may be TRBD1 (5 bases). This CDR3 is 15 amino acids long. Trimming took off 4 bases at V and 8 bases at J, with 18 bases between the two ends. Germline CDR1 is MNHEY and CDR2 is SMNVEV (reference sequence). CDR3 residues: CASSSWTNTKDIQYF. In DNA form, the CDR3 reads TGTGCCAGCAGTTCCTGGACAAATACGAAGGACATTCAGTACTTC.

This clonotype was found many times. The chain employs TRBV11-2 and TRBJ1-2; TRBD1 is a possible D gene (5 bases). CDR3 length equals 13 residues. In germline, CDR1 is SGHAT, CDR2 FQNNGV. V gave up 6 bases and J gave up 6 bases, with 14 bases separating them. DNA for the CDR3: TGTGCCAGCAGTTTGGGACGACGGAATGGCTACACCTTC. Amino acid sequence: CASSLGRRNGYTF.

This clonotype showed up many times. The rearrangement links TRBV29-1 to TRBJ2-2, with 7 bases identical to TRBD1. The germline V gene encodes CDR1 SQVTM and CDR2 ANQGSEA. This CDR3 has 11 amino acids. V lost 6 bases and J lost 8; bases outside the gene matches: 3. The DNA for the CDR3 is TGCAGCGTCGACAGGGAGGGGGAGCTGTTTTTT. Translation gives CSVDREGELFF.

The chain joins TRBV5-1 to TRBJ2-7, with D possibly matching TRBD1 (5 bases). V was cut by 3 bases and J by 2 bases, with 9 bases left in between. The CDR3 spans 13 residues. Germline V lookup: CDR1 SGHRS, CDR2 YFSETQ. The CDR3 loop is CASSSDKTYEQYF. DNA of the CDR3: TGCGCCAGCAGCTCGGACAAGACCTACGAGCAGTACTTC.

This clonotype has more than one count but fewer than ten. This chain links TRBV7-9 with TRBJ2-5; 11 nucleotides align to TRBD2. The germline gives CDR1 SEHNR, CDR2 FQNEAQ (reference sequence). This CDR3 comprises 16 residues. V dropped 1 base and J dropped 6; count of bases not matched to a gene: 7. CDR3 in amino acids: CASSLGGSGGAQTQYF. The CDR3 nucleotides read TGTGCCAGCAGCTTAGGAGGTAGCGGGGGGGCGCAGACCCAGTACTTC.

This clonotype was picked up many times. The chain recombines TRBV7-8 with TRBJ2-7, with TRBD2 matching over 10 bases. Trimming took 3 bases from V and 2 from J; bases not matched to a gene: 7. Germline CDR1 reads SGHVS; CDR2 reads FQNEAQ. The CDR3 totals 16 residues. As DNA, the CDR3 is TGTGCCAGCAGCTTCATAGCGGGAGGACCCACCTACGAGCAGTACTTC. This translates into CASSFIAGGPTYEQYF.

The chain links TRBV6-1 to TRBJ2-7; D is undetermined. CDR1 is MNHNS and CDR2 is SASEGT in the germline V gene. The ends were cut back, 2 bases at V and 1 base at J, with 6 bases in the middle. The CDR3 is 13 residues long. DNA for the CDR3: TGTGCCAGCAGTGAAATCGGATCCTACGAGCAGTACTTC. This sequence encodes CASSEIGSYEQYF.

The table lists this clonotype with many counts. The V gene is TRBV20-1, the J gene TRBJ2-7; 12 bases line up with TRBD1. The CDR3 length is 15 residues. Per the germline V gene, CDR1 is DFQATT and CDR2 is SNEGSKA (reference sequence). With 5 bases clipped from V and 4 bases from J, the junction kept 9 bases outside the gene matches. For the CDR3, the DNA is TGCAGTGCTCCGGTCCGGGACAGGGGGCCTTACGAGCAGTACTTC. Amino acids: CSAPVRDRGPYEQYF.

The rearrangement joins TRBV28 to TRBJ1-3, with no clear D. Germline loops: CDR1 MDHEN, CDR2 SYDVKM. With 7 bases removed from V and 4 bases from J, the gap between germline ends came to 8 bases. The CDR3 totals 12 residues. CDR3 protein: CASKGRGNTIYF. Here the CDR3 DNA reads TGTGCCAGCAAGGGTAGAGGAAACACCATATATTTT.

There are a few counts of this clonotype. This rearrangement joins TRBV5-1 to TRBJ2-5; TRBD2 is a possible D gene (6 bases). V lost 4 bases, J lost 5 bases, and 18 bases lay in between. Germline loops: CDR1 SGHRS, CDR2 YFSETQ. The CDR3 contains 15 residues. CDR3 nucleotide sequence: TGCGCCAGCAGCGTCCTACAGACTAGGTGGGAGACCCAGTACTTC. Amino acids: CASSVLQTRWETQYF.

In its sample, this clonotype was seen many times. The chain uses TRBV11-1 and TRBJ1-5; 8 positions agree with TRBD1. Germline trimming cut 5 bases from V and 3 bases from J; bases unmatched to any gene: 12. The germline V gene encodes CDR1 SGHAT and CDR2 FQDESV (reference sequence). This CDR3 is built from 17 residues. CDR3 nucleotide sequence: TGTGCCAGCAGCCACCAAGGACAGGGAATGTACAATCAGCCCCAGCATTTT. Protein: CASSHQGQGMYNQPQHF.

This clonotype has a count of ten or more. V is TRBV19 and J is TRBJ2-5; tentatively, D is TRBD2 (6 bases). Germline V gene data show CDR1 as LNHDA and CDR2 as SQIVND (reference sequence). This CDR3 contains 13 residues. V lost 7 bases to trimming and J lost 5 bases, with 14 bases between them. The CDR3 DNA reads as TGTGCCAGTACCCAACCGGGGGTCGAGACCCAGTACTTC. This gives the protein CASTQPGVETQYF.

This clonotype has ten or more counts. The V and J genes are TRBV6-1 and TRBJ1-2; D is ambiguous. The CDR3 length is 13 residues. V dropped 6 bases and J dropped 4 bases, with 12 bases sitting between them. Germline V gives CDR1 MNHNS, CDR2 SASEGT. The CDR3 loop reads CASSAGKVYGYTF. Written as DNA, the CDR3 is TGTGCCAGCAGCGCGGGGAAAGTCTATGGCTACACCTTC.

This chain links TRBV29-1 with TRBJ2-2; TRBD1 matches at 8 bases. CDR1 and CDR2 from the germline V gene are SQVTM and ANQGSEA. The CDR3 totals 14 residues. Unmatched junction bases numbered 4, after V lost 3 bases and J lost 4 bases. The CDR3 DNA reads as TGCAGCGTTGAGGAGACAGGGGCCACCGGGGAGCTGTTTTTT. Its protein is CSVEETGATGELFF.

There are many counts of this clonotype. The V call is TRBV28, the J call TRBJ1-2; 8 nucleotides match TRBD1. The CDR3 length is 19 residues. V was clipped by 2 bases and J by 5 bases; unmatched bases: 19. CDR1 and CDR2 from the germline V gene are MDHEN and SYDVKM. CDR3 coding DNA: TGTGCCAGCAGTTTAAGTCGAAGGACAGGGTGGTTGGAGGTGTATGGCTACACCTTC. Its translation: CASSLSRRTGWLEVYGYTF.

In this sample, this clonotype turned up a few times. The genes are TRBV30 and TRBJ1-5; D might be TRBD1 (5 bases). Germline V gives CDR1 GTSNPN, CDR2 SVGIG (reference sequence). Trimming removed 5 bases at V and 0 bases at J, with 8 bases between. CDR3 length: 13 amino acids. The CDR3 DNA follows: TGTGCCTGGGGACATAATAGCAATCAGCCCCAGCATTTT. Its translation: CAWGHNSNQPQHF.

This clonotype was found many times. CDR3 sequence (DNA): TGTGCCACCAGCAGAGTTGGGGACAGGGTCTCCTACACCTTC. Amino acid sequence: CATSRVGDRVSYTF. The chain is built from TRBV15 and TRBJ1-2; 9 nucleotides line up with TRBD1. This CDR3 has 14 residues. Trimming at V came to 1 base and at J to 10 bases, leaving 7 bases not matched to a gene. The germline gives CDR1 LNHNV, CDR2 YYDKDF (reference sequence).

In nucleotides, the CDR3 is TGTGCCAGCACGCCGGGACAGGGGCGAACCGGGGAGCTGTTTTTT. Encoded protein: CASTPGQGRTGELFF. The chain employs TRBV6-1 and TRBJ2-2; 10 bases align to TRBD1. Germline lookup yields CDR1 MNHNS and CDR2 SASEGT. After removal of 7 bases from V and 5 bases from J, the junction contained 7 bases not matched to a gene. This CDR3 is 15 amino acids long.

In its sample, this clonotype was seen many times. This sequence joins TRBV3-1 and TRBJ1-1; no reliable D call. CDR1 and CDR2 from the germline V gene are LGHDT and YNNKEL (reference sequence). The ends were cut back, 0 bases at V and 8 bases at J, with 7 bases in the middle. This CDR3 has 12 amino acids. The CDR3 region is CASSQEGGEAFF. The DNA for the CDR3 is TGTGCCAGCAGCCAAGAGGGAGGGGAAGCTTTCTTT.

This clonotype was recorded a few times. The V gene is TRBV19, the J gene TRBJ1-1, with D possibly TRBD1 on 5 matching bases. The CDR3 runs 15 residues. V lost 5 bases and J lost 3, with 16 bases in between. The germline V gene has CDR1 LNHDA and CDR2 SQIVND (reference sequence). The CDR3 region has the DNA TGTGCCAGTAGTCCGGGACCCGGGGAGTACACTGAAGCTTTCTTT. Encoded protein: CASSPGPGEYTEAFF.

In this sample, this clonotype turned up many times. This chain connects TRBV6-5 to TRBJ1-2; no reliable D call. The germline V gene has CDR1 MNHEY and CDR2 SVGAGI. The V gene lost 3 bases and the J gene lost 4 bases, with 9 bases spanning the gap. The CDR3 is made up of 13 amino acids. The CDR3 protein is CASSYGRSYGYTF. DNA for the CDR3: TGTGCCAGCAGTTATGGGCGCTCCTATGGCTACACCTTC.